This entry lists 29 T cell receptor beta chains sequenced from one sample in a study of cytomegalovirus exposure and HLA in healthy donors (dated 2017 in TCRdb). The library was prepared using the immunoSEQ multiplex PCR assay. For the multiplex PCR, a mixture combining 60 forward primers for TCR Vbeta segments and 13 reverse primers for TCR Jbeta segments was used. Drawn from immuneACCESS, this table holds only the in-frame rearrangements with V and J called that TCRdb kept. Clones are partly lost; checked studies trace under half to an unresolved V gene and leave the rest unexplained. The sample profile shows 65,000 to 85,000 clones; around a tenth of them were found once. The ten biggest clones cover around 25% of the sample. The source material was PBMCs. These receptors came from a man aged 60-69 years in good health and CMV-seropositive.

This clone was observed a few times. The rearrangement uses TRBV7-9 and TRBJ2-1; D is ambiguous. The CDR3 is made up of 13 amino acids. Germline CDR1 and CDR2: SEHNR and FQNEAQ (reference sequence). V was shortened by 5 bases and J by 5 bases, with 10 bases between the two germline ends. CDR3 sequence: CASSPPGDNEQFF. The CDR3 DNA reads TGTGCCAGCAGCCCTCCGGGTGACAATGAGCAGTTCTTC.

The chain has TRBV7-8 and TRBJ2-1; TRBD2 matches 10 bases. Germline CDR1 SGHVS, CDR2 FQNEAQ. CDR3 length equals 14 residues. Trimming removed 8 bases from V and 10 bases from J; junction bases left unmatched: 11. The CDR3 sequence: CASGGAGGPGEQFF. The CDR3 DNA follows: TGTGCCAGCGGGGGAGCGGGAGGGCCGGGGGAGCAGTTCTTC.

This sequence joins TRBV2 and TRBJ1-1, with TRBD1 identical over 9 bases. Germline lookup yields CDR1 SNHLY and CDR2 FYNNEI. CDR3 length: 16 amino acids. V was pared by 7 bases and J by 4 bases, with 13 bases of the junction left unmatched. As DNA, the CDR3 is TGTGCCAGCAAGGTCACAGGGGGCGGACTCGCCACTGAAGCTTTCTTT. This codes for CASKVTGGGLATEAFF.

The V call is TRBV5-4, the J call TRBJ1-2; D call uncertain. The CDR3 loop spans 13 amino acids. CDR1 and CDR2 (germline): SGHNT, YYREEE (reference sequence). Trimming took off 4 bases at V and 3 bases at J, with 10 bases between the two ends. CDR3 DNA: TGTGCCAGCAGCCTCTGGACTGACTATGGCTACACCTTC. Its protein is CASSLWTDYGYTF.

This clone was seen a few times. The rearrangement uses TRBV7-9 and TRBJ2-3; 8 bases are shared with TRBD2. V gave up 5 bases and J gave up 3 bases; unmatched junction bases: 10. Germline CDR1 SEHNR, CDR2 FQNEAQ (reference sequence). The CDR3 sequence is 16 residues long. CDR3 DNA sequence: TGTGCCAGCAGCCCAAGAGCGGGAGAGCCGACAGATACGCAGTATTTT. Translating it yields CASSPRAGEPTDTQYF.

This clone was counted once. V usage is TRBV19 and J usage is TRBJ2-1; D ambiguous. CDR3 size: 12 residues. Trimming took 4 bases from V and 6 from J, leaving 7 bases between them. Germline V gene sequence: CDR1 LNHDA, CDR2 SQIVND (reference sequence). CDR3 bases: TGTGCCAGTAGTAGGGCCCGCAATGAGCAGTTCTTC. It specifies CASSRARNEQFF.

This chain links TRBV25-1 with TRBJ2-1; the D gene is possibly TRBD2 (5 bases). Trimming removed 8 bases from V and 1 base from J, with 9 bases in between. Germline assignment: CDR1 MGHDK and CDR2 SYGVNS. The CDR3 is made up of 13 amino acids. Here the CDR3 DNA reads TGTGCCAGCGGCAGCGGATCCTACAATGAGCAGTTCTTC. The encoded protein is CASGSGSYNEQFF. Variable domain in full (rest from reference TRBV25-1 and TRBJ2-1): EADIYQTPRYLVIGTGKKITLECSQTMGHDKMYWYQQDPGMELHLIHYSYGVNSTEKGDLSSESTVSRIRTEHFPLTLESARPSHTSQYLCASGSGSYNEQFFGPGTRLTVL.

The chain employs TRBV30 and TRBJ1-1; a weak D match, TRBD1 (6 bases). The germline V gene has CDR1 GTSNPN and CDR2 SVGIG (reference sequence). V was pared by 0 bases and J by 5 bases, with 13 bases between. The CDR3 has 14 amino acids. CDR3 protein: CAWSVGRGRTEAFF. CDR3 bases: TGTGCCTGGAGTGTAGGTAGGGGGAGAACTGAAGCTTTCTTT.

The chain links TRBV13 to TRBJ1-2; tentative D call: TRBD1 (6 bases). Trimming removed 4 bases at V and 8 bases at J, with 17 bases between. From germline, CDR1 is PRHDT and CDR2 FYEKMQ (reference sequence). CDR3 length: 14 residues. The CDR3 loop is CASSSLQGIEGYTF. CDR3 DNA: TGTGCCAGCAGCTCGCTGCAGGGGATTGAAGGCTACACCTTC.

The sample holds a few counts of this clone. The CDR3 here is CASTEIAQGNGAQHF. CDR3 in DNA: TGTGCCAGTACCGAGATTGCACAGGGCAATGGGGCCCAGCATTTT. The chain links TRBV19 to TRBJ1-5, with D possibly TRBD1 on 6 matching bases. The CDR3 length is 15 residues. Germline assignment: CDR1 LNHDA and CDR2 SQIVND (reference sequence). Between the trimmed V and J ends, which lost 7 bases and 11 bases, there was a span of 24 bases.

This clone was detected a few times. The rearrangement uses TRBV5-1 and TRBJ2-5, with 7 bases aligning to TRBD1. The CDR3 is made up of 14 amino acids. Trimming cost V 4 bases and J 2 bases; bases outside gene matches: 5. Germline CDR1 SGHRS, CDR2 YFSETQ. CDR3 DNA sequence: TGCGCCAGCAGCCAGGGACAGCTACAAGAGACCCAGTACTTC. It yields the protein CASSQGQLQETQYF.

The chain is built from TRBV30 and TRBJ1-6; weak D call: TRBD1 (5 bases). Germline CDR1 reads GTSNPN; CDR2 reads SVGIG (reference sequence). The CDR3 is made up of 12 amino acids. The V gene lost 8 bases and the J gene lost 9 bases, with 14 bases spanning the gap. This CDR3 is CAGGGGGSPLHF. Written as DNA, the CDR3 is TGTGCCGGGGGGGGTGGGGGTTCACCCCTCCACTTT.

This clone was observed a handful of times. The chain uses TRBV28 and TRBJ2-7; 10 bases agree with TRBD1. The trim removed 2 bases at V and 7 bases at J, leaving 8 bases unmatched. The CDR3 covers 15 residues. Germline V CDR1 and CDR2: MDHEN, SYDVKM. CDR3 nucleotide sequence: TGTGCCAGCAGTTTAAATGACAGGGGGCCGGGGGAGCAGTACGTC. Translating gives CASSLNDRGPGEQYV.

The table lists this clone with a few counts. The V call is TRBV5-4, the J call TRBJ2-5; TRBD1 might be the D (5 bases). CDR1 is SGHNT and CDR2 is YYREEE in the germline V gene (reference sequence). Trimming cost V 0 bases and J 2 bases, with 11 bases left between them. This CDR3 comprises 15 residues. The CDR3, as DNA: TGTGCCAGCAGCTTGGTTGAAAAGGGGCAAGAGACCCAGTACTTC. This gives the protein CASSLVEKGQETQYF.

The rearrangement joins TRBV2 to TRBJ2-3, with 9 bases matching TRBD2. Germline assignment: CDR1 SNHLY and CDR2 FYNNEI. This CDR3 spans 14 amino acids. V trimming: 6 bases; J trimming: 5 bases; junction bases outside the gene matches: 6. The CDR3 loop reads CASSPGLAKDTQYF. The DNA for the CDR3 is TGTGCCAGCAGCCCGGGACTAGCAAAAGATACGCAGTATTTT.

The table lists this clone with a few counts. CDR3 nucleotide sequence: TGTGCCAGCAGCTTGGCCGGGGTGGGACAGCCCCAGCATTTT. Translation gives CASSLAGVGQPQHF. This chain uses TRBV5-6 with TRBJ1-5; D call uncertain. The germline V and J ends were trimmed by 0 bases and 7 bases, with 11 bases remaining between them. The V gene's germline CDR1 is SGHDT and CDR2 YYEEEE. The CDR3 length is 14 residues.

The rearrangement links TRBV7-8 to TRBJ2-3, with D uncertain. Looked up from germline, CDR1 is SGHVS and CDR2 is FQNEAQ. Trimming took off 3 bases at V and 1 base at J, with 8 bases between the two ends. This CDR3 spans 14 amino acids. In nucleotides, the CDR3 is TGTGCCAGCAGCTTGGGCGTCGGCACAGATACGCAGTATTTT. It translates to CASSLGVGTDTQYF.

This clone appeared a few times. In DNA, the CDR3 is TGTGCCAGTAGTCCACAGGGGACTAATGAAAAACTGTTTTTT. The encoded protein is CASSPQGTNEKLFF. The V call is TRBV19, the J call TRBJ1-4; 7 positions agree with TRBD1. The J segment lost 2 bases and the V segment lost 5 bases, leaving 2 bases of the junction unmatched. Germline V gene sequence: CDR1 LNHDA, CDR2 SQIVND (reference sequence). This CDR3 contains 14 residues.

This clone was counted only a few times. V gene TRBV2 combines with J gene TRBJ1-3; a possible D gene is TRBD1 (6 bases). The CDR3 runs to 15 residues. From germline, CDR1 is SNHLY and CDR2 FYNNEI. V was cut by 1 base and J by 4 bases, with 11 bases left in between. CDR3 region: CASSEEGHSGNTIYF. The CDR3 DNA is TGTGCCAGCAGTGAAGAGGGACACTCAGGAAACACCATATATTTT. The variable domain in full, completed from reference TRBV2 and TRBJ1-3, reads EPEVTQTPSHQVTQMGQEVILRCVPISNHLYFYWYRQILGQKVEFLVSFYNNEISEKSEIFDDQFSVERPDGSNFTLKIRSTKLEDSAMYFCASSEEGHSGNTIYFGEGSWLTVV.

Here the CDR3 reads CASSPRVTGRSTGELFF. The CDR3, as DNA: TGCGCCAGCAGCCCTCGAGTCACGGGGAGGAGCACCGGGGAGCTGTTTTTT. The chain carries TRBV5-1 and TRBJ2-2; possible D gene TRBD2, 6 bases. V lost 4 bases to trimming and J lost 4 bases, with 20 bases between them. There are 17 residues in the CDR3. Per germline, CDR1 SGHRS and CDR2 YFSETQ.

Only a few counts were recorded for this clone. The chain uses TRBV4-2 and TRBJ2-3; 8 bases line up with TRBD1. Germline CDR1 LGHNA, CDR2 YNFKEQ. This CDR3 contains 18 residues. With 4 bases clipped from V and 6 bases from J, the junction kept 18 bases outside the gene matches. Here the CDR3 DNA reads TGTGCCAGCAGCCCTAACCCCGCTTCGGCAGGGGGCTTTGATACGCAGTATTTT. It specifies CASSPNPASAGGFDTQYF.

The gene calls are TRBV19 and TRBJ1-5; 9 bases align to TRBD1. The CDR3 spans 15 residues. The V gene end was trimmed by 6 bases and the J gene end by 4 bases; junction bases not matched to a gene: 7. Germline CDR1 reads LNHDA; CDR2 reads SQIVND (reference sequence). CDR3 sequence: CASSGTGGRNQPQHF. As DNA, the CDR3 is TGTGCCAGTAGCGGAACAGGGGGCCGTAATCAGCCCCAGCATTTT.

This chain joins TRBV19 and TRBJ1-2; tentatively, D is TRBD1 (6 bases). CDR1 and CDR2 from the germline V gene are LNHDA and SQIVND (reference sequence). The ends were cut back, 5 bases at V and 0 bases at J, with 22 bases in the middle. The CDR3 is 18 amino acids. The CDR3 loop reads CASSVRTETFYANYGYTF. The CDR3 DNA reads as TGTGCCAGTAGTGTCCGGACAGAGACATTCTACGCTAACTATGGCTACACCTTC.

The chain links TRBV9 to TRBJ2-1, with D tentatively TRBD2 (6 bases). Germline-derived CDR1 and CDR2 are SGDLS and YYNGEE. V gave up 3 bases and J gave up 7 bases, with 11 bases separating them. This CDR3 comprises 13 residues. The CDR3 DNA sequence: TGTGCCAGCAGCGGCATGAGCGGGAATGAGCAGTTCTTC. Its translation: CASSGMSGNEQFF.

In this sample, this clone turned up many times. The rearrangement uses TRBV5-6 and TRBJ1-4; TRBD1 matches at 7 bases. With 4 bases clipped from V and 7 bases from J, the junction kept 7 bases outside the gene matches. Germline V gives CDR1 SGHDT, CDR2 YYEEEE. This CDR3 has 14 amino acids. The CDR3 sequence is CASSPRQGGEKLFF. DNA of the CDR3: TGTGCCAGCAGCCCAAGACAGGGTGGTGAAAAACTGTTTTTT.

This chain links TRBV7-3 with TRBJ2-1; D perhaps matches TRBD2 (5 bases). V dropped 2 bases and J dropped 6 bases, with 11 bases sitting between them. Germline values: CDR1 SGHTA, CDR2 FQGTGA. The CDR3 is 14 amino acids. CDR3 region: CASSLEGLRNEQFF. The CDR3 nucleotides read TGTGCCAGCAGCTTAGAGGGCCTTCGCAATGAGCAGTTCTTC.

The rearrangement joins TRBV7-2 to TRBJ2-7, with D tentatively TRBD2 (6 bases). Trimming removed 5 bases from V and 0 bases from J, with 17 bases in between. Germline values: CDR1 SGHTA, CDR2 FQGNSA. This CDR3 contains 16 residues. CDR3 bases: TGTGCCAGCAGCCCTAGTAGACTAGGCAACTCCTACGAGCAGTACTTC. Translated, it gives CASSPSRLGNSYEQYF.

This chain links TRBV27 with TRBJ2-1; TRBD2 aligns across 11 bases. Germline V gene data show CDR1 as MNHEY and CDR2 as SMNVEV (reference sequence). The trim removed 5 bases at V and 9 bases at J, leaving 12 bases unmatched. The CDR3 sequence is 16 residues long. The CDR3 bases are TGTGCCAGCAGTCCCTTTACTAGCGGGAGAAGTAGTGAGCAGTTCTTC. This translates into CASSPFTSGRSSEQFF.

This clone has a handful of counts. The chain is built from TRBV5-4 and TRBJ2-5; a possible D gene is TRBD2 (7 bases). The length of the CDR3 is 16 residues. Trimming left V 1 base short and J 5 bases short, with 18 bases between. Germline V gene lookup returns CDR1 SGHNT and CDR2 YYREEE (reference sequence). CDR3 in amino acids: CASSLSRGAWVETQYF. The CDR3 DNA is TGTGCCAGCAGCTTGAGCCGGGGGGCGTGGGTGGAGACCCAGTACTTC.